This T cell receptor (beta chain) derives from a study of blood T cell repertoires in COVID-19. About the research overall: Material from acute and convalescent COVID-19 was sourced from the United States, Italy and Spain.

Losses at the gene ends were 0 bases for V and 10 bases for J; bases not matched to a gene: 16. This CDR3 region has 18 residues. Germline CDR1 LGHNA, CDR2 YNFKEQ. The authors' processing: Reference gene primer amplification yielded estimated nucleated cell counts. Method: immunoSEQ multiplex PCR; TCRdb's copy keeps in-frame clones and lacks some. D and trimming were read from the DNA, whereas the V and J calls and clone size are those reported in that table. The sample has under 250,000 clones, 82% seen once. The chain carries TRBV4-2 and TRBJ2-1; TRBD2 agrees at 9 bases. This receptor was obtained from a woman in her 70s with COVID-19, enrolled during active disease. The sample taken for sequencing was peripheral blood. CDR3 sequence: CASSQEGLSSGSYYEQFF. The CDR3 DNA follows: TGTGCCAGCAGCCAAGAAGGTCTCAGTAGCGGGAGTTACTACGAGCAGTTCTTC.